These 21 T cell receptor beta chains share one sample of origin, sequenced in a study of OX40 agonist ivuxolimab in advanced cancers. Sequencing was performed with immunoSEQ multiplex PCR; in TCRdb, only in-frame clones are kept and a portion is missing. The repertoire includes about 76,000 clones, 85% of them detected once, and approximately 0.61% sits in the top ten. The source was CD4+ or CD8+ T cells sorted from blood, collected in a trial of the OX40 agonist ivuxolimab. These receptors were taken from an adult with an advanced solid tumor such as melanoma, head and neck, liver or kidney cancer.

V usage is TRBV7-2 and J usage is TRBJ1-2, with D tentatively TRBD1 (6 bases). Germline-derived CDR1 and CDR2 are SGHTA and FQGNSA. With 1 base removed from V and 2 bases from J, the gap between germline ends came to 11 bases. This CDR3 spans 15 amino acids. The CDR3 nucleotides are TGTGCCAGCAGCTTAGTAGGACAGCCGAACTATGGCTACACCTTC. Protein: CASSLVGQPNYGYTF.

This chain joins TRBV6-1 and TRBJ1-6; D is unclear. This CDR3 has 14 residues. Trimming shortened V by 6 bases and J by 8 bases, and 14 bases separated the two germline ends. Germline CDR1 is MNHNS and CDR2 is SASEGT. CDR3 region: CASRRVRADSPLHF. The DNA of the CDR3 is TGTGCCAGCAGGAGGGTTAGAGCGGATTCACCCCTCCACTTT.

The sample holds a few counts of this clone. The rearrangement links TRBV7-2 to TRBJ2-1; D tentatively reads TRBD1 or TRBD2 (7 bases each). The CDR3 extends over 16 amino acids. Trimming left V 6 bases short and J 0 bases short, with 15 bases between. Germline CDR1 reads SGHTA; CDR2 reads FQGNSA. CDR3 sequence (DNA): TGTGCCAGCAGATGGGGAGGGGACAGCTCCTACAATGAGCAGTTCTTC. Its translation: CASRWGGDSSYNEQFF. Based on the CDR3 plus reference TRBV7-2 and TRBJ2-1, the full variable domain is GAGVSQSPSNKVTEKGKDVELRCDPISGHTALYWYRQSLGQGLEFLIYFQGNSAPDKSGLPSDRFSAERTGGSVSTLTIQRTQQEDSAVYLCASRWGGDSSYNEQFFGPGTRLTVL.

The chain carries TRBV4-2 and TRBJ2-7; perhaps TRBD2 as D (6 bases). Germline-derived CDR1 and CDR2 are LGHNA and YNFKEQ. The CDR3 runs 18 residues. V lost 1 base to trimming and J lost 7 bases, with 26 bases between them. The CDR3 loop reads CASSQGPTRGTRVGEQYF. The CDR3 DNA follows: TGTGCCAGCAGCCAAGGCCCAACCCGGGGGACCCGGGTCGGGGAGCAGTACTTC.

The CDR3 sequence: CASSQTGYHQPQHF. CDR3 DNA sequence: TGTGCCAGTAGTCAGACAGGGTATCATCAGCCCCAGCATTTT. V is TRBV19 and J is TRBJ1-5; 7 bases match TRBD1. The trim removed 5 bases at V and 5 bases at J, leaving 6 bases unmatched. Germline values: CDR1 LNHDA, CDR2 SQIVND (reference sequence). The CDR3 consists of 14 residues.

The V call is TRBV18, the J call TRBJ1-4; D gene uncertain. Trimming took off 3 bases at V and 0 bases at J, with 11 bases between the two ends. CDR3 length: 16 residues. Germline V gene data show CDR1 as KGHSH and CDR2 as LQKENI. CDR3 sequence (DNA): TGTGCCAGCTCACCTTCTAACATGGCAACTAATGAAAAACTGTTTTTT. This translates into CASSPSNMATNEKLFF.

The rearrangement links TRBV7-8 to TRBJ1-6; unclear D gene. Trimming cost V 4 bases and J 10 bases, with 11 bases left between them. This CDR3 spans 13 amino acids. Germline assignment: CDR1 SGHVS and CDR2 FQNEAQ. The CDR3 nucleotides are TGTGCCAGCAGCTCTTCGGAGGAATCACCCCTCCACTTT. Translation: CASSSSEESPLHF.

V is TRBV30 and J is TRBJ2-5, with TRBD2 matching 8 bases. Germline CDR1 and CDR2: GTSNPN and SVGIG (reference sequence). This CDR3 contains 14 residues. Trimming removed 3 bases from V and 4 bases from J; junction bases left unmatched: 7. The chain's CDR3 is CAWRAAGAGETQYF. The CDR3 bases are TGTGCCTGGAGGGCAGCGGGGGCGGGAGAGACCCAGTACTTC.

In nucleotides, the CDR3 is TGTGCCAGCAGTGGTTTGACAACTAATGAAAAACTGTTTTTT. Translating it yields CASSGLTTNEKLFF. The V call is TRBV2, the J call TRBJ1-4; D is unresolved. The CDR3 length is 14 residues. The germline V gene has CDR1 SNHLY and CDR2 FYNNEI. Trimming pared 4 bases from V and 0 bases from J, leaving 6 bases between.

The gene calls are TRBV10-3 and TRBJ2-1; TRBD1 is a possible D gene (5 bases). V was trimmed by 3 bases and J by 2 bases, leaving 8 bases between them. The length of the CDR3 is 14 residues. CDR1 is ENHRY, CDR2 SYGVKD, per germline. The CDR3 loop reads CAISEGAAYNEQFF. The CDR3 nucleotides are TGTGCCATCAGTGAAGGGGCGGCCTACAATGAGCAGTTCTTC.

CDR3 sequence (DNA): TGTGCCAGCAGCCGGAGGGCGACAGGCCATAACTATGGCTACACCTTC. Protein sequence: CASSRRATGHNYGYTF. V gene TRBV7-3 combines with J gene TRBJ1-2, with D perhaps TRBD1 (6 bases). V lost 5 bases, J lost 1 base, and 17 bases lay in between. Germline CDR1 is SGHTA and CDR2 is FQGTGA. The CDR3 is made up of 16 amino acids.

The chain has TRBV5-4 and TRBJ2-7; TRBD1 might be the D (5 bases). V lost 1 base and J lost 4, with 6 bases in between. Germline V gene sequence: CDR1 SGHNT, CDR2 YYREEE (reference sequence). The CDR3 length is 12 residues. CDR3 region: CASSLQGYEQYF. Written as DNA, the CDR3 is TGTGCCAGCAGCTTGCAGGGTTACGAGCAGTACTTC.

This chain links TRBV18 with TRBJ1-4; 12 bases are shared with TRBD1. The germline CDR1 and CDR2 sequences are KGHSH and LQKENI. The CDR3 runs to 15 residues. With 6 bases clipped from V and 8 bases from J, the junction kept 7 bases outside the gene matches. The CDR3: CASSPGQGAPEKLFF. DNA of the CDR3: TGTGCCAGCTCCCCGGGACAGGGGGCGCCCGAAAAACTGTTTTTT.

The V call is TRBV9, the J call TRBJ2-5; 7 bases are shared with TRBD1. The germline V gene has CDR1 SGDLS and CDR2 YYNGEE. The trim removed 0 bases at V and 4 bases at J, leaving 12 bases unmatched. CDR3 length equals 17 residues. As DNA, the CDR3 is TGTGCCAGCAGCGTAGGGCAGGGGGTCTCCTCCTTAGAGACCCAGTACTTC. This encodes CASSVGQGVSSLETQYF.

The V gene is TRBV7-2, the J gene TRBJ2-7; D uncertain. This CDR3 is built from 13 residues. Deletions cut 4 bases from V and 6 bases from J, with 13 bases between. CDR1 and CDR2 (germline): SGHTA, FQGNSA. The CDR3 here is CASSSIRTAEQYF. The CDR3 DNA reads TGTGCCAGCAGCTCGATTAGGACGGCCGAGCAGTACTTC. Full variable domain (remainder filled in from reference TRBV7-2 and TRBJ2-7): GAGVSQSPSNKVTEKGKDVELRCDPISGHTALYWYRQSLGQGLEFLIYFQGNSAPDKSGLPSDRFSAERTGGSVSTLTIQRTQQEDSAVYLCASSSIRTAEQYFGPGTRLTVT.

The chain joins TRBV6-5 to TRBJ1-2; unclear D gene. With 6 bases removed from V and 3 bases from J, the gap between germline ends came to 11 bases. Per the germline V gene, CDR1 is MNHEY and CDR2 is SVGAGI. The CDR3 has 13 amino acids. CDR3 sequence (DNA): TGTGCCAGCAGCCCCGCCGGGGACTATGGCTACACCTTC. Translated, it gives CASSPAGDYGYTF.

This clone was counted many times. The gene calls are TRBV5-4 and TRBJ1-6, with D possibly being TRBD1 (6 bases). Trimming removed 6 bases from V and 6 bases from J, with 16 bases in between. The CDR3 length is 15 residues. CDR1 is SGHNT, CDR2 YYREEE, per germline (reference sequence). The CDR3 DNA reads TGTGCCAGCACCCCAGGGGCAGGAGGTAATTCACCCCTCCACTTT. It codes for CASTPGAGGNSPLHF.

CDR3 amino acids: CATNVDTQYF. The CDR3 DNA reads TGTGCCACCAATGTAGATACGCAGTATTTT. V usage is TRBV6-6 and J usage is TRBJ2-3; D not resolved. This CDR3 is built from 10 residues. CDR1 and CDR2 (germline): MNHNY, SVGAGI (reference sequence). V was trimmed by 10 bases and J by 5 bases, leaving 7 bases between them.

This clone was picked up one time. CDR3 loop: CASSARQGKRAFF. CDR3 nucleotide sequence: TGTGCCAGCAGCGCACGACAGGGCAAAAGAGCTTTCTTT. The V gene is TRBV9, the J gene TRBJ1-1; 7 bases agree with TRBD1. CDR1 is SGDLS, CDR2 YYNGEE, per germline. V trimming: 3 bases; J trimming: 10 bases; junction bases outside the gene matches: 9. The length of the CDR3 is 13 residues.

This chain joins TRBV6-6 and TRBJ2-5; TRBD2 is a possible D gene (7 bases). V lost 5 bases to trimming and J lost 5 bases, with 15 bases between them. Looked up from germline, CDR1 is MNHNY and CDR2 is SVGAGI (reference sequence). The CDR3 is 14 residues long. The CDR3 sequence: CASSPRGAGETQYF. For the CDR3, the DNA is TGTGCCAGCAGTCCTCGGGGGGCCGGGGAGACCCAGTACTTC.

V gene TRBV5-1 combines with J gene TRBJ1-2; D is possibly TRBD1 (6 bases). The CDR3 is 13 residues long. The V gene lost 5 bases and the J gene lost 5 bases, with 13 bases spanning the gap. Germline-derived CDR1 and CDR2 are SGHRS and YFSETQ. The CDR3 DNA reads as TGCGCCAGCAGGGAGAGTAGGGGGTATGGCTACACCTTC. It codes for CASRESRGYGYTF.